Each of the 19 T cell receptor beta chains below was sequenced from the same sample in a study of blood T cell repertoires in COVID-19. The table came from immunoSEQ multiplex PCR; TCRdb's copy has only in-frame clones and leaves some out. The table records about 88,000 clones, approximately 88% of them present only once. The sequencing input was peripheral blood. The receptors were sampled from a woman aged 55-69 years with COVID-19, enrolled during active disease.

CDR3 DNA sequence: TGTGCCAGCAGCCCCAGCGGGAGAGATACGCAGTATTTT. It is translated as CASSPSGRDTQYF. V gene TRBV28 combines with J gene TRBJ2-3, with 8 positions matching TRBD2. CDR3 length: 13 residues. Trimming at V came to 6 bases and at J to 5 bases, leaving 4 bases not matched to a gene. CDR1 and CDR2 (germline): MDHEN, SYDVKM.

This chain joins TRBV27 and TRBJ2-5; the D gene is possibly TRBD2 (6 bases). Trimming pared 6 bases from V and 5 bases from J, leaving 19 bases between. CDR3 length: 15 residues. Germline loops: CDR1 MNHEY, CDR2 SMNVEV (reference sequence). The CDR3 DNA reads as TGTGCCAGCAGAGCCTTCGGGTGGGAGGAGGAGACCCAGTACTTC. This translates into CASRAFGWEEETQYF.

The chain links TRBV11-2 to TRBJ1-1; a possible D gene is TRBD1 (6 bases). CDR3 length: 19 residues. CDR1 and CDR2 (germline): SGHAT, FQNNGV. V lost 1 base to trimming and J lost 0 bases, with 21 bases between them. Written as DNA, the CDR3 is TGTGCCAGCAGCTTAGCGCCCAGGGGTCCTAGACGGGTGAACACTGAAGCTTTCTTT. Translated: CASSLAPRGPRRVNTEAFF.

The chain links TRBV20-1 to TRBJ1-2, with D hard to call. The CDR3 is made up of 10 amino acids. The germline V gene encodes CDR1 DFQATT and CDR2 SNEGSKA (reference sequence). V shed 3 bases and J shed 7 bases, with 6 bases lying between them. The CDR3 is CSASASGYTF. CDR3 nucleotides: TGCAGTGCTAGCGCGAGTGGCTACACCTTC.

In this sample, this clone turned up once. The V gene is TRBV12-3 or TRBV12-4, the J gene TRBJ1-2, with D perhaps matching TRBD1 (5 bases). The ends were cut back, 7 bases at V and 8 bases at J, with 14 bases in the middle. The length of the CDR3 is 12 residues. Here the CDR3 reads CASTPGRGGYTF. The CDR3, as DNA: TGTGCCAGCACCCCAGGGCGTGGGGGCTACACCTTC.

The chain has TRBV24-1 and TRBJ2-3; D ambiguous. The CDR3 is 14 residues long. Germline loops: CDR1 KGHDR, CDR2 SFDVKD. Trimming left V 4 bases short and J 0 bases short, with 7 bases between. CDR3 in amino acids: CATSDSTSTDTQYF. Written as DNA, the CDR3 is TGTGCCACCAGTGACTCGACAAGCACAGATACGCAGTATTTT.

Turning to this clone: Germline is not matched at one junction end, which may reflect a read error. The chain recombines TRBV15 with TRBJ2-7, with a tentative D call TRBD2 (6 bases). Germline V gives CDR1 LNHNV, CDR2 YYDKDF (reference sequence). The CDR3 is made up of 15 amino acids. The chain's CDR3 is CATSRVGGVVYEQCF. For the CDR3, the DNA is TGTGCCACCAGCAGAGTTGGAGGGGTCGTCTACGAGCAGTGCTTC. Full variable domain (remainder filled in from reference TRBV15 and TRBJ2-7): DAMVIQNPRYQVTQFGKPVTLSCSQTLNHNVMYWYQQKSSQAPKLLFHYYDKDFNNEADTPDNFQSRRPNTSFCFLDIRSPGLGDTAMYLCATSRVGGVVYEQCFGPGTRLTVT.

The genes are TRBV5-1 and TRBJ1-4, with 9 bases fitting TRBD1. Germline trimming cut 4 bases from V and 8 bases from J; bases unmatched to any gene: 6. The V gene's germline CDR1 is SGHRS and CDR2 YFSETQ. CDR3 length equals 14 residues. CDR3: CASSPGQGREKLFF. The CDR3 coding sequence is TGCGCCAGCAGCCCGGGACAGGGAAGAGAAAAACTGTTTTTT.

The rearrangement links TRBV7-2 to TRBJ1-2; the match to TRBD1 covers 8 bases. V was clipped by 8 bases and J by 8 bases; unmatched bases: 7. The germline CDR1 and CDR2 sequences are SGHTA and FQGNSA. CDR3 size: 12 residues. The CDR3: CASGRDRLGYTF. CDR3 coding DNA: TGTGCCAGCGGACGGGACAGGCTAGGCTACACCTTC.

This chain links TRBV28 with TRBJ1-2; the D gene is possibly TRBD1 (5 bases). CDR1 is MDHEN, CDR2 SYDVKM, per germline. V shed 5 bases and J shed 12 bases, with 13 bases lying between them. The CDR3 runs 11 residues. CDR3 nucleotide sequence: TGTGCCAGCAGTCTGGGGTGGGGCCACACCTTC. Translating it yields CASSLGWGHTF.

Here the CDR3 reads CASSLGPLGQPYEQYF. In DNA, the CDR3 is TGTGCCAGCAGTTTAGGCCCGCTCGGACAGCCCTACGAGCAGTACTTC. The V and J genes are TRBV28 and TRBJ2-7, with a tentative D call TRBD1 (6 bases). The V gene lost 2 bases and the J gene lost 2 bases, with 16 bases spanning the gap. Per the germline V gene, CDR1 is MDHEN and CDR2 is SYDVKM. The CDR3 length is 16 residues.

The gene calls are TRBV30 and TRBJ1-3; maybe TRBD1 (5 bases). The CDR3 contains 16 residues. CDR1 and CDR2 (germline): GTSNPN, SVGIG (reference sequence). V lost 4 bases, J lost 4 bases, and 20 bases lay in between. In DNA, the CDR3 is TGTGCCTGGATCCCCAGGCTTGCAGGGCACGGAAACACCATATATTTT. It is translated as CAWIPRLAGHGNTIYF.

This clone turned up a few times. This sequence joins TRBV19 and TRBJ2-7; TRBD1 matches at 8 bases. Germline values: CDR1 LNHDA, CDR2 SQIVND (reference sequence). This CDR3 region has 15 residues. The ends lost 4 bases at V and 1 base at J; junction bases unmatched: 6. CDR3 region: CASSSRQGASYEQYF. The CDR3 DNA follows: TGTGCCAGTAGTAGCCGCCAGGGGGCTTCCTACGAGCAGTACTTC.

The J gene is TRBJ1-3, the V gene TRBV5-1; TRBD1 might be the D (6 bases). Germline assignment: CDR1 SGHRS and CDR2 YFSETQ. The CDR3 sequence is 16 residues long. V dropped 0 bases and J dropped 3 bases, with 13 bases sitting between them. CDR3 in amino acids: CASSLAGQSVGNTIYF. CDR3 DNA: TGCGCCAGCAGCTTGGCAGGACAGAGCGTTGGAAACACCATATATTTT.

The CDR3 DNA follows: TGTGCCAGCAGCCAAGTATCAGGTTTAGGTGAAAAACTGTTTTTT. Translating it yields CASSQVSGLGEKLFF. The V gene is TRBV3-1 (or the pseudogene TRBV3-2), the J gene TRBJ1-4; unclear D gene. The CDR3 extends over 15 amino acids. Deletions cut 1 base from V and 7 bases from J, with 13 bases between. From germline, CDR1 is LGHDT and CDR2 YNNKEL (reference sequence).

The chain combines TRBV3-1 (or the pseudogene TRBV3-2) with TRBJ2-3, with 7 positions matching TRBD2. Germline-derived CDR1 and CDR2 are LGHDT and YNNKEL (reference sequence). V lost 0 bases to trimming and J lost 2 bases; unmatched junction nucleotides: 8. The CDR3 extends over 17 amino acids. CDR3 protein: CASSQDRQRGVTDTQYF. DNA for the CDR3: TGTGCCAGCAGCCAAGATCGGCAGCGGGGCGTCACAGATACGCAGTATTTT.

V and J are TRBV18 and TRBJ1-4; TRBD1 matches 7 bases. Germline trimming cut 3 bases from V and 4 bases from J; bases unmatched to any gene: 2. Looked up from germline, CDR1 is KGHSH and CDR2 is LQKENI. The CDR3 contains 14 residues. In DNA form, the CDR3 reads TGTGCCAGCTCACCCACAGGGGTTAATGAAAAACTGTTTTTT. This codes for CASSPTGVNEKLFF.

V and J are TRBV6-6 and TRBJ2-5; D not certain. The V gene lost 7 bases and the J gene lost 3 bases, with 9 bases spanning the gap. Germline loops: CDR1 MNHNY, CDR2 SVGAGI (reference sequence). The CDR3 loop spans 12 amino acids. For the CDR3, the DNA is TGTGCCAGCACACGTCGGGAAGAGACCCAGTACTTC. Protein: CASTRREETQYF.

The chain is built from TRBV7-6 and TRBJ2-7, with D possibly being TRBD1 (6 bases). The CDR3 spans 16 residues. Trimming shortened V by 1 base and J by 0 bases, and 13 bases separated the two germline ends. Germline CDR1 is SGHVS and CDR2 is FNYEAQ. This CDR3 reads CASSLEGTPNSYEQYF. The CDR3 nucleotides read TGTGCCAGCAGCTTAGAGGGGACACCCAACTCCTACGAGCAGTACTTC.